This T cell receptor beta chain was profiled in a study of shared clonotypes between healthy human individuals. This CDR3 region has 14 residues. Germline lookup yields CDR1 KGHSH and CDR2 LQKENI. Between the trimmed V and J ends, which lost 1 base and 0 bases, there was a span of 6 bases. Libraries were prepared by immunoSEQ multiplex PCR; TCRdb keeps only in-frame clonotypes and omits some of them. This sample has around 1,000,000 clones, with about 80% found just once. With respect to this clone: The same CDR3 arises from other DNA sequences in this sample as well.

The receptor was isolated from a man aged 18-30 years in good health. Some clones in this sample may be carry-over from other donors' samples. The specimen was memory CD4+ T cells from PBMCs. Subset noted: CD45RA-negative fraction. V gene TRBV18 combines with J gene TRBJ1-2; D not resolved. The CDR3 reads CASSPQGANYGYTF. The CDR3 DNA sequence: TGTGCCAGCTCACCACAGGGAGCTAACTATGGCTACACCTTC.